This note documents a single T cell receptor (beta chain) sequence. The data are from a study of shared clonotypes between healthy human individuals. Evenly divided among several immunoSEQ plates was the genomic DNA of each subset. Per the study methods: Filtering differed for immunoSEQ, which gave only junction sequences without quality scores. TCRdb's copy holds only in-frame clones and misses some; the assay was immunoSEQ multiplex PCR. The DNA was the basis for D and trimming; V, J and clone size are from that table. The top ten clones hold around 13% of a sample with some 530,000 clones, around 73% of them seen once. Per germline, CDR1 MNHNS and CDR2 SASEGT. The germline V and J ends were trimmed by 7 bases and 6 bases, with 16 bases remaining between them. The CDR3 has 13 amino acids.

The source of this sequence is a woman aged 35 to 49 in good health. Some clones in this sample may be carry-over from other donors' samples. The gene calls are TRBV6-1 and TRBJ2-7; possibly TRBD1 or TRBD2 for D (5 bases each). The sample consisted of PBMCs. The chain's CDR3 is CASITGLDGEQYF. The CDR3 region has the DNA TGTGCCAGCATCACAGGACTCGACGGCGAGCAGTACTTC.